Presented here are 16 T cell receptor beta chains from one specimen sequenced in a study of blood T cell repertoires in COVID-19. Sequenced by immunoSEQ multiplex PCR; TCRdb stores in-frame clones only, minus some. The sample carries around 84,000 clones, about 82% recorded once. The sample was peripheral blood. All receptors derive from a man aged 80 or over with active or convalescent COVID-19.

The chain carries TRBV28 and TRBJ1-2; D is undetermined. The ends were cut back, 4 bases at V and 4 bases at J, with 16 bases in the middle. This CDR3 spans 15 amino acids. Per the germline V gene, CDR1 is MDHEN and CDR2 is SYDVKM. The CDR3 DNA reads TGTGCCAGCAGTTCTCAAGTCAGGTCTATCTATGGCTACACCTTC. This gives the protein CASSSQVRSIYGYTF.

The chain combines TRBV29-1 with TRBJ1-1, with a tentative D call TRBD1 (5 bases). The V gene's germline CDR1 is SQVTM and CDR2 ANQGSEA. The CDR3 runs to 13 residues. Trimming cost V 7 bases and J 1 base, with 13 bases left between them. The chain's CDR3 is CSARQSQNTEAFF. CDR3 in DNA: TGCAGCGCCCGACAGAGCCAGAACACTGAAGCTTTCTTT.

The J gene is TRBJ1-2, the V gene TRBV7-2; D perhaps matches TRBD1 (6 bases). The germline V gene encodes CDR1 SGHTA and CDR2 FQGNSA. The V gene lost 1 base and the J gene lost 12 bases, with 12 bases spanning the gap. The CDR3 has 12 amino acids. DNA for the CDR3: TGTGCCAGCAGCTTAGAAGGGGGAACAAACACCTTC. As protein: CASSLEGGTNTF.

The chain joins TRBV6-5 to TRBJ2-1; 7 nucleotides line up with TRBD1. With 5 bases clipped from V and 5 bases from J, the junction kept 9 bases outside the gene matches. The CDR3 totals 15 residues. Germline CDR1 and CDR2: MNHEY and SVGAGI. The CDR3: CASSLDRATNNEQFF. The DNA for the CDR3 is TGTGCCAGCAGTCTTGACAGGGCGACGAACAATGAGCAGTTCTTC.

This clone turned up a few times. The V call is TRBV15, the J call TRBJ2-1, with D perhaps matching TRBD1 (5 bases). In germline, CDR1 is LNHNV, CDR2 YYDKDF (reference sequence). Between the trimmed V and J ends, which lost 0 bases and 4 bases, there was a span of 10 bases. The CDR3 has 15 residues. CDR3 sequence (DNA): TGTGCCACCAGCAGAGATAAGGACATTTACAATGAGCAGTTCTTC. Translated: CATSRDKDIYNEQFF.

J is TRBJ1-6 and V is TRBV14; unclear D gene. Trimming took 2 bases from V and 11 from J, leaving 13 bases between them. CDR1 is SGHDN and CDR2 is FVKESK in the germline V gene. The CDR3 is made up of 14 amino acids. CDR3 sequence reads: CASSQIGYRTPLHF. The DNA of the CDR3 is TGTGCCAGCAGCCAAATCGGGTATAGGACACCCCTCCACTTT.

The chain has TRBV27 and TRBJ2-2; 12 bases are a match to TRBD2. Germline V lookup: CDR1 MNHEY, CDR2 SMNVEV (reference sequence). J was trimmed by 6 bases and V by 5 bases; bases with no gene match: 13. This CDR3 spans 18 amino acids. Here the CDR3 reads CASSPAPRLAGAPGELFF. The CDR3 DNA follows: TGTGCCAGCAGTCCCGCCCCTCGACTAGCGGGGGCCCCCGGGGAGCTGTTTTTT.

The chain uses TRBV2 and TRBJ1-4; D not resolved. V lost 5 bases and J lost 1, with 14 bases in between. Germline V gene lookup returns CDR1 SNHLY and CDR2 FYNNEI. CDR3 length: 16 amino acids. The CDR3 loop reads CASSSGSTRTNEKLFF. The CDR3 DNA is TGTGCCAGCAGTTCCGGGAGCACTAGAACTAATGAAAAACTGTTTTTT.

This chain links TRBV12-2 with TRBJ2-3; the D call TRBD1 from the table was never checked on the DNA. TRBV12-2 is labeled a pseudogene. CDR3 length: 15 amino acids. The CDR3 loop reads CASRSGQESTDTQYF. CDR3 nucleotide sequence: TGTGCAAGTCGATCCGGACAGGAAAGCACAGATACGCAGTATTTT.

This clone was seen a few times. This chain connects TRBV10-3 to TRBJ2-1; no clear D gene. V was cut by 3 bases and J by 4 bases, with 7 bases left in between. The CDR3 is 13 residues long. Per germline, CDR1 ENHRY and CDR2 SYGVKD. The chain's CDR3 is CAISDSHYNEQFF. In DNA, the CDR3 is TGTGCCATCAGTGATAGTCATTACAATGAGCAGTTCTTC.

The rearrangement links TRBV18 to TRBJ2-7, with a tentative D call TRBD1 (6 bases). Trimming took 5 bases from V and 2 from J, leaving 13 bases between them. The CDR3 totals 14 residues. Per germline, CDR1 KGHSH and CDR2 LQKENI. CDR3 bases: TGTGCCAGCTCAGGACAGCCTTCCCCCTACGAGCAGTACGTC. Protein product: CASSGQPSPYEQYV.

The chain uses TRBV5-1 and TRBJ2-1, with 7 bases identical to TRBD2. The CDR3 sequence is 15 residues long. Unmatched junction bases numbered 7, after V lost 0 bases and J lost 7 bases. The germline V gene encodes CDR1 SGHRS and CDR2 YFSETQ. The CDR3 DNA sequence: TGCGCCAGCAGCTTGGCGGGGGGAGCTTGGAATGAGCAGTTCTTC. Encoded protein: CASSLAGGAWNEQFF. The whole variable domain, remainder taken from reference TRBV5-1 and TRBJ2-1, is KAGVTQTPRYLIKTRGQQVTLSCSPISGHRSVSWYQQTPGQGLQFLFEYFSETQRNKGNFPGRFSGRQFSNSRSEMNVSTLELGDSALYLCASSLAGGAWNEQFFGPGTRLTVL.

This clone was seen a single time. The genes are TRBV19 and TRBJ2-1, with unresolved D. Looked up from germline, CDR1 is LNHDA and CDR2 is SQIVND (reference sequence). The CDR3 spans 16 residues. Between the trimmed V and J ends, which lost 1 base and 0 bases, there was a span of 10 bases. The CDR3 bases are TGTGCCAGTAGTATAGTAGCCCGAAGCTCCTACAATGAGCAGTTCTTC. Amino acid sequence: CASSIVARSSYNEQFF.

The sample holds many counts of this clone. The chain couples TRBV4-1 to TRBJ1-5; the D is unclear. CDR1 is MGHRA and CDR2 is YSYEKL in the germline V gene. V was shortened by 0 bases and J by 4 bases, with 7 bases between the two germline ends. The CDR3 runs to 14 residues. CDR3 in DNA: TGCGCCAGCAGCCAAGATGGGAGAAATCAGCCCCAGCATTTT. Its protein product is CASSQDGRNQPQHF.

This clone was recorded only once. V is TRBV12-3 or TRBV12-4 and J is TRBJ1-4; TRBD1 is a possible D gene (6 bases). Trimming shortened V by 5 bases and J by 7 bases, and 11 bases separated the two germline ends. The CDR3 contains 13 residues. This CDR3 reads CASSLTGFEKLFF. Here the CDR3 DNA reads TGTGCCAGCAGTCTCACAGGGTTTGAAAAACTGTTTTTT.

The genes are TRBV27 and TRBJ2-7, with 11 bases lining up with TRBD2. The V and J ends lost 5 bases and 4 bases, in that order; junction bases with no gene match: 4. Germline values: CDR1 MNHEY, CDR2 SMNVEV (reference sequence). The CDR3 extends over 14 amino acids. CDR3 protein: CASSPLAGGYEQYV. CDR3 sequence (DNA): TGTGCCAGCAGTCCCTTAGCGGGGGGGTACGAGCAGTACGTC.